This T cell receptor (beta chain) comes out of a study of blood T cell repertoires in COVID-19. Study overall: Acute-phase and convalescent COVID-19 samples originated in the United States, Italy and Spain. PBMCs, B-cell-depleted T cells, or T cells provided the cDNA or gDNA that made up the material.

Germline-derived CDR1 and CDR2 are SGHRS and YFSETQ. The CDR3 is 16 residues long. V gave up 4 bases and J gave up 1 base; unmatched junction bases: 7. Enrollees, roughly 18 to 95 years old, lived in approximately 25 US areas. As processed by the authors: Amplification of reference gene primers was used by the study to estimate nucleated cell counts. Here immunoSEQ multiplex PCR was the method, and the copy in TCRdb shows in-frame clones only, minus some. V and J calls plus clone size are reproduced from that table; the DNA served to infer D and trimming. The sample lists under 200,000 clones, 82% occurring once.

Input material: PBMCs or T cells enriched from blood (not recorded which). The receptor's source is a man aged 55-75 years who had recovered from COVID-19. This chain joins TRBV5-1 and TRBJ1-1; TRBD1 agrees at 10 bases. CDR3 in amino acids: CASSQRTGGANTEAFF. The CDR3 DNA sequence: TGCGCCAGCAGCCAAAGGACAGGGGGAGCGAACACTGAAGCTTTCTTT.